This T cell receptor (beta chain) stems from a study of blood T cell repertoires in COVID-19. V shed 4 bases and J shed 0 bases, with 3 bases lying between them. Germline assignment: CDR1 SGHRS and CDR2 YFSETQ. This CDR3 has 12 amino acids. The method was immunoSEQ multiplex PCR; TCRdb's version includes in-frame clones alone and lacks a portion of them. This table holds about 170,000 clones, about 85% found once. V and J are TRBV5-1 and TRBJ2-3; D ambiguous. The sequencing input was peripheral blood. This TCR came from a man aged 55-75 years who had recovered from COVID-19. The CDR3 spells CASSQSTDTQYF. The CDR3 DNA follows: TGCGCCAGCAGCCAGAGCACAGATACGCAGTATTTT.